The 2 T cell receptor beta chains given below trace back to one sample, sequenced in a study of cytomegalovirus exposure and HLA in healthy donors (dated 2017 in TCRdb). The library was made by the immunoSEQ multiplex PCR assay. For the multiplex PCR, a mixture combining 60 forward primers for TCR Vbeta segments and 13 reverse primers for TCR Jbeta segments was used. This is the immuneACCESS table as TCRdb keeps it, with only in-frame sequences that have V and J called. A part of the clones is gone; compared with another copy, unresolved V genes explain less than half, and the rest is unexplained. The sample includes some 110,000 clones, with 70% to 85% observed a single time. The ten top clones hold 4.5% to 5% of the sample. The sample taken for sequencing was PBMCs. The receptor source for this set is a man between 50 and 59 years old in good health and CMV-seropositive.

Details on this clone: One junction end does not reproduce the germline sequence, and a read error may be involved. V and J are TRBV6-1 and TRBJ1-5; 11 bases fit TRBD1. CDR1 MNHNS and CDR2 SASEGT come from the germline V gene. There are 15 residues in the CDR3. CDR3 amino acids: CAGSRDRGVNQPQHF. Written as DNA, the CDR3 is TGTGCCGGCAGCCGGGACAGGGGGGTGAATCAGCCCCAGCATTTT.

V gene TRBV30 combines with J gene TRBJ2-5; 13 bases agree with TRBD2. V lost 6 bases and J lost 5; bases outside the gene matches: 3. Germline V gene lookup returns CDR1 GTSNPN and CDR2 SVGIG (reference sequence). The CDR3 covers 13 residues. The CDR3: CACRLAGGETQYF. The CDR3 nucleotides read TGTGCCTGCCGACTAGCGGGAGGTGAGACCCAGTACTTC.